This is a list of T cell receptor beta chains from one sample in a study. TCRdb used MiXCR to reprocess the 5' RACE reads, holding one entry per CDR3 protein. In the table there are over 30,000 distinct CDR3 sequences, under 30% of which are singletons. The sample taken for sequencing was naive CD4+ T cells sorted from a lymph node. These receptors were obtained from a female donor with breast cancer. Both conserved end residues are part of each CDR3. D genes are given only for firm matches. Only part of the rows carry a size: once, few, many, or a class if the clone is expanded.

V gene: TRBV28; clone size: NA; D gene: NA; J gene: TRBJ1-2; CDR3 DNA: TGTGCCAGCAGTCTAGATGAGGATGGCTACACCTTC; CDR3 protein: CASSLDEDGYTF
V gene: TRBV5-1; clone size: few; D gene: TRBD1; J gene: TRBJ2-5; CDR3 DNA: TGCGCCAGCAGCGCCTACAGGGGGTCGGGGGAGACCCAGTACTTC; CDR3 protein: CASSAYRGSGETQYF
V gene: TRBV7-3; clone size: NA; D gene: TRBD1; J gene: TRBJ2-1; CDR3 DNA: TGTGCCAGCAGCTTACCCGGGACAGGTTACAATGAGCAGTTCTTC; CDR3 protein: CASSLPGTGYNEQFF
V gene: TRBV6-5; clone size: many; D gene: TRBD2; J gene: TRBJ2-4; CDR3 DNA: TGTGCCAGCAGTTACGGTGGGGGGGTAGCCAAAAACATTCAGTACTTC; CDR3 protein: CASSYGGGVAKNIQYF
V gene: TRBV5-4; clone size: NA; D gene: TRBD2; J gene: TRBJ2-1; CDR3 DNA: TGTGCCAGCAGCCCATCTGCTAGCGGGAGGGGGACCGGGGAGCAGTTCTTC; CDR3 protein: CASSPSASGRGTGEQFF
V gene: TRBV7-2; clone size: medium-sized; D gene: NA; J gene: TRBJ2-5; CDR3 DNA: TGTGCCAGCAGCATTGTACTGGCAGTCCAAGAGACCCAGTACTTC; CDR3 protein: CASSIVLAVQETQYF
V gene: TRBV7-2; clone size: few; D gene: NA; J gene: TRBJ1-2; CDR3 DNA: TGTGCCGGCAGCTTCATCCCCAGGGATGGCTACACCTTC; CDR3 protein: CAGSFIPRDGYTF
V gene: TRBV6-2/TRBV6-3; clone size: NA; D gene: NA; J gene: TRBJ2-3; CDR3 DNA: TGTGCCGGCAGTTACTCGTCGGGGGACACAGATACGCAGTATTTT; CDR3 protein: CAGSYSSGDTDTQYF
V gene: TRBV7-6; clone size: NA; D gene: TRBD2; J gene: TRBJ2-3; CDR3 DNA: TGTGCCAGCAGCCACGGTAGCGGGAACACAGATACGCAGTATTTT; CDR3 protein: CASSHGSGNTDTQYF
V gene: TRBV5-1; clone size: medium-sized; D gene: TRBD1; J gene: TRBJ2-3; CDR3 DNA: TGCGCCAGCACCAGACAGGGGGGGAGCACAGATACGCAGTATTTT; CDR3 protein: CASTRQGGSTDTQYF
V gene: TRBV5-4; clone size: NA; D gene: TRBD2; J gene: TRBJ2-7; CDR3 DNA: TGTGCCAGCAGCTTAGGGACTAGCGGGAGCTACGAGCAGTACTTC; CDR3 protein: CASSLGTSGSYEQYF
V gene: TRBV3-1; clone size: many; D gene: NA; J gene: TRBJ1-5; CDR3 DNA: TGTGCCAGCAGCCCCGGGGGGGATCAGCCCCAGCATTTT; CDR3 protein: CASSPGGDQPQHF
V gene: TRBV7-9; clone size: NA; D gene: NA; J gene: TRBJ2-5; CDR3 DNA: TGTGCCACCTCCTCAGTAGGAGAAGAGACCCAGTACTTC; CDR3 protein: CATSSVGEETQYF
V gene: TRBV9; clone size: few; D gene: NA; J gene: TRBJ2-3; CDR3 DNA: TGTGCCAGCAGCGTTAGACCGTACGACACAGATACGCAGTATTTT; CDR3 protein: CASSVRPYDTDTQYF
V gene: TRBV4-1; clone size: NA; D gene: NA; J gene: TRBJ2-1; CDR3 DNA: TGCGCCAGCAGCCAAGGTGGTAACAATGAGCAGTTCTTC; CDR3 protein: CASSQGGNNEQFF
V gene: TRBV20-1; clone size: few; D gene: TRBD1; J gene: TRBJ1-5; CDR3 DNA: TGCAGTGTCAAAGTTCGCGAGACAGGGGCTAATCAGCCCCAGCATTTT; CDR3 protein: CSVKVRETGANQPQHF
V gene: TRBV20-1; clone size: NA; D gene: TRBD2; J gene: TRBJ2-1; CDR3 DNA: TGCAGTGCTAGAGCTTTACTAGCGGGGTTAATTAGCTCCTACAATGAGCAGTTCTTC; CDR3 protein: CSARALLAGLISSYNEQFF
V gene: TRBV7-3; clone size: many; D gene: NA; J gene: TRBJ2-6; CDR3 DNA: TGTGCCAGCAGCTCGCCTGAGGGGTTCCTGGGGGCCAACGTCCTGACTTTC; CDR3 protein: CASSSPEGFLGANVLTF